One and the same sample provided the 22 T cell receptor beta chains below, sequenced in a study of shared clonotypes between healthy human individuals. The data were produced by immunoSEQ multiplex PCR, yet TCRdb's version contains in-frame clones alone and is incomplete. Of around 1.4 million clones in the sample, approximately 98.5% were seen once. The sequenced sample consisted of naive CD4+ T cells sorted from blood. Subset denoted: CD45RA+ positively selected. All receptors come from a man aged 30 to 45 in good health.

The chain has TRBV28 and TRBJ1-4; D call uncertain. CDR1 and CDR2 (germline): MDHEN, SYDVKM. V lost 7 bases to trimming and J lost 1 base, with 1 base between them. The CDR3 consists of 11 residues. The CDR3 bases are TGTGCCAGCAAAACTAATGAAAAACTGTTTTTT. Translating it yields CASKTNEKLFF.

The count of this clone is one. The gene calls are TRBV9 and TRBJ2-2; possible D gene TRBD2, 6 bases. Germline V lookup: CDR1 SGDLS, CDR2 YYNGEE. The CDR3 is 16 amino acids. Trimming stripped 4 bases from V and 3 bases from J, with 16 bases between. DNA for the CDR3: TGTGCCAGCAGCCCCATCCGGGACTCGTACACCGGGGAGCTGTTTTTT. The encoded protein is CASSPIRDSYTGELFF. Full variable domain (remainder filled in from reference TRBV9 and TRBJ2-2): DSGVTQTPKHLITATGQRVTLRCSPRSGDLSVYWYQQSLDQGLQFLIQYYNGEERAKGNILERFSAQQFPDLHSELNLSSLELGDSALYFCASSPIRDSYTGELFFGEGSRLTVL.

The chain carries TRBV5-1 and TRBJ2-1, with D perhaps matching TRBD2 (6 bases). Trimming took 4 bases from V and 6 from J, leaving 14 bases between them. The germline V gene encodes CDR1 SGHRS and CDR2 YFSETQ. The CDR3 is made up of 14 amino acids. DNA for the CDR3: TGCGCCAGCAGCGGGGCCGGGGGTAGCAATGAGCAGTTCTTC. Its protein product is CASSGAGGSNEQFF.

This rearrangement joins TRBV5-1 to TRBJ1-2; the match to TRBD1 covers 8 bases. The CDR3 is 13 residues long. Germline V CDR1 and CDR2: SGHRS, YFSETQ. The CDR3 DNA is TGCGCAACCGCACCAGGGGGCGACTATGGCTACACCTTC. Protein product: CATAPGGDYGYTF.

The chain employs TRBV18 and TRBJ2-7; TRBD2 agrees at 9 bases. Per germline, CDR1 KGHSH and CDR2 LQKENI. This CDR3 is built from 19 residues. Trimming removed 2 bases from V and 0 bases from J; junction bases left unmatched: 14. The CDR3 loop reads CASSPIVASGTSPSYEQYF. The CDR3 DNA sequence: TGTGCCAGCTCACCAATCGTGGCTAGCGGGACCTCTCCCTCCTACGAGCAGTACTTC.

This rearrangement joins TRBV2 to TRBJ1-1, with 7 bases that match TRBD1. The CDR3 sequence is 10 residues long. Germline trimming cut 6 bases from V and 11 bases from J; bases unmatched to any gene: 3. Germline V gene lookup returns CDR1 SNHLY and CDR2 FYNNEI. The CDR3 spells CASRTGDAFF. CDR3 bases: TGTGCCAGCAGAACAGGGGATGCTTTCTTT.

The chain has TRBV5-6 and TRBJ2-1; perhaps TRBD2 as D (6 bases). This CDR3 has 16 residues. CDR1 and CDR2 from the germline V gene are SGHDT and YYEEEE. Trimming pared 0 bases from V and 8 bases from J, leaving 18 bases between. The CDR3 DNA sequence: TGTGCCAGCAGCTTGGATCCGGGAGAGGTCGTCGATGAGCAGTTCTTC. Translation gives CASSLDPGEVVDEQFF.

The CDR3 spells CASSSRDRAYNEQFF. As DNA, the CDR3 is TGTGCCAGTAGTTCCCGGGACAGGGCATACAATGAGCAGTTCTTC. This chain connects TRBV19 to TRBJ2-1, with 9 bases matching TRBD1. With 5 bases clipped from V and 4 bases from J, the junction kept 6 bases outside the gene matches. CDR3 size: 15 residues. Germline values: CDR1 LNHDA, CDR2 SQIVND (reference sequence).

J is TRBJ2-7 and V is TRBV6-5; 8 bases fit TRBD2. Germline V gene data show CDR1 as MNHEY and CDR2 as SVGAGI. The CDR3 has 15 amino acids. V lost 5 bases and J lost 1; bases outside the gene matches: 7. Here the CDR3 DNA reads TGTGCCAGCAGTACACCAGCGGGAGTTTCCTACGAGCAGTACTTC. This encodes CASSTPAGVSYEQYF.

V gene TRBV6-5 combines with J gene TRBJ2-7; D may be TRBD2 (6 bases). CDR1 is MNHEY, CDR2 SVGAGI, per germline. The V gene lost 0 bases and the J gene lost 2 bases, with 14 bases spanning the gap. The CDR3 runs 16 residues. DNA of the CDR3: TGTGCCAGCAGTTACTCGGACGGGCTAGCGCCCTACGAGCAGTACTTC. It yields the protein CASSYSDGLAPYEQYF.

CDR3 nucleotide sequence: TGTGCCAGCAGTTTTCTTAGGCCCTACAATGAGCAGTTCTTC. This codes for CASSFLRPYNEQFF. The genes are TRBV28 and TRBJ2-1; no firm D call. The germline V gene encodes CDR1 MDHEN and CDR2 SYDVKM. CDR3 length: 14 residues. With 3 bases removed from V and 2 bases from J, the gap between germline ends came to 8 bases.

The chain couples TRBV5-1 to TRBJ2-5; possibly TRBD1 or TRBD2 for D (5 bases each). V lost 2 bases to trimming and J lost 4 bases, with 12 bases between them. This CDR3 spans 14 amino acids. Germline values: CDR1 SGHRS, CDR2 YFSETQ. The CDR3 protein is CASSFQGEGETQYF. In nucleotides, the CDR3 is TGCGCCAGCAGCTTCCAGGGTGAGGGAGAGACCCAGTACTTC.

The chain joins TRBV7-9 to TRBJ2-7; no firm D call. Germline CDR1 and CDR2: SEHNR and FQNEAQ (reference sequence). Trimming took off 5 bases at V and 2 bases at J, with 13 bases between the two ends. The length of the CDR3 is 14 residues. The CDR3 region is CASSPPRGTYEQYF. The CDR3, as DNA: TGTGCCAGCAGCCCCCCCCGAGGCACCTACGAGCAGTACTTC.

The J gene is TRBJ1-5, the V gene TRBV5-1; D is undetermined. This CDR3 comprises 15 residues. CDR1 and CDR2 from the germline V gene are SGHRS and YFSETQ. Trimming took off 0 bases at V and 4 bases at J, with 11 bases between the two ends. In DNA form, the CDR3 reads TGCGCCAGCAGCTTGGTAAAGCAGAAGAATCAGCCCCAGCATTTT. It encodes CASSLVKQKNQPQHF.

The chain uses TRBV10-2 and TRBJ2-2; D gene uncertain. The germline V gene encodes CDR1 WSHSY and CDR2 SAAADI. The V end was cut by 10 bases, the J end by 2 bases, with 14 bases between. The CDR3 length is 14 residues. The CDR3 DNA follows: TGCGCCATCCGTCCAAGGAATAACACCGGGGAGCTGTTTTTT. Translation gives CAIRPRNNTGELFF.

In regard to this clone: One end of the junction fails to match germline, which may point to a read error. This rearrangement joins TRBV7-7 to TRBJ2-1, with a weak D call TRBD1 (6 bases). Germline CDR1 SSHAT, CDR2 FNYEAQ (reference sequence). This CDR3 has 14 amino acids. The CDR3 DNA follows: TGTGCTAGCAGCTTAGAGGGACAATTGCGGGAGCAGTTCTTC. It encodes CASSLEGQLREQFF.

The gene calls are TRBV29-1 and TRBJ2-7, with 11 bases that match TRBD1. The CDR3 is 11 amino acids. Germline CDR1 and CDR2: SQVTM and ANQGSEA. After removal of 7 bases from V and 12 bases from J, the junction contained 8 bases not matched to a gene. CDR3 sequence reads: CSASGTGGPYF. The CDR3, as DNA: TGCAGCGCCTCCGGGACAGGGGGTCCGTACTTC.

A word on this clone: Other DNA sequences of this sample code for an identical CDR3. The rearrangement uses TRBV2 and TRBJ2-7, with D unresolved. Germline V gene sequence: CDR1 SNHLY, CDR2 FYNNEI. Trimming pared 3 bases from V and 3 bases from J, leaving 3 bases between. The CDR3 is 11 residues long. CDR3 nucleotide sequence: TGTGCCAGCAGTGAGCGCTACGAGCAGTACTTC. It encodes CASSERYEQYF. Full variable domain (rest looked up from reference TRBV2 and TRBJ2-7): EPEVTQTPSHQVTQMGQEVILRCVPISNHLYFYWYRQILGQKVEFLVSFYNNEISEKSEIFDDQFSVERPDGSNFTLKIRSTKLEDSAMYFCASSERYEQYFGPGTRLTVT.

The CDR3 nucleotides are TGCGCCAGCAGCGCAACAGTGGGGCAAGAGACCCAGTACTTC. Protein sequence: CASSATVGQETQYF. V gene TRBV5-1 combines with J gene TRBJ2-5; D is unresolved. V was pared by 4 bases and J by 2 bases, with 12 bases between. CDR1 and CDR2 from the germline V gene are SGHRS and YFSETQ. The CDR3 runs to 14 residues.

The chain uses TRBV6-1 and TRBJ2-5, with 8 bases identical to TRBD1. V lost 3 bases to trimming and J lost 8 bases; unmatched junction nucleotides: 11. The CDR3 loop spans 15 amino acids. The germline CDR1 and CDR2 sequences are MNHNS and SASEGT. The CDR3 is CASSDYPGQDSTQYF. CDR3 in DNA: TGTGCCAGCAGTGACTACCCGGGACAGGACAGTACCCAGTACTTC.

CDR3 nucleotide sequence: TGCGCCAGCAGCCAAGATCGGGGTTTGGGAGCTTTCTTT. Residues: CASSQDRGLGAFF. The rearrangement links TRBV4-3 to TRBJ1-1; D is undetermined. From germline, CDR1 is LGHNA and CDR2 YSLEER. This CDR3 comprises 13 residues. V was clipped by 0 bases and J by 10 bases, with 12 bases between them.

J is TRBJ1-4 and V is TRBV7-2; D call uncertain. The CDR3 is made up of 11 amino acids. Germline-derived CDR1 and CDR2 are SGHTA and FQGNSA. For the CDR3, the DNA is TGTGAACCCCTAGGTGCTGAAAAACTGTTTTTT. Translation: CEPLGAEKLFF.